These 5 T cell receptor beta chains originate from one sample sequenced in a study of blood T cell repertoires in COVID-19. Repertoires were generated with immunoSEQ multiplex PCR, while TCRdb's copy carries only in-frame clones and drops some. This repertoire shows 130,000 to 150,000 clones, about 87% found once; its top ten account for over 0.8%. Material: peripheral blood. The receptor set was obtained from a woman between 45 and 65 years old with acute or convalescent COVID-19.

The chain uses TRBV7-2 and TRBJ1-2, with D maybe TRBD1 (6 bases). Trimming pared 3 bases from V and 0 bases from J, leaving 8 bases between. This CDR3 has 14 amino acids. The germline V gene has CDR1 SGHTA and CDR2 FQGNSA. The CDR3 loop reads CASSFGTTNYGYTF. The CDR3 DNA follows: TGTGCCAGCAGCTTCGGGACAACTAACTATGGCTACACCTTC.

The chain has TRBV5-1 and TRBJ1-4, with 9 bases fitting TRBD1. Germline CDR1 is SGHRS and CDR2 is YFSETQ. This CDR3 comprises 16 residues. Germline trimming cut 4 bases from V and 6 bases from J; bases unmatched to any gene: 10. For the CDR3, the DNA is TGCGCCAGCAGCCTCCTGGGACAGGGTCGGGATGAAAAACTGTTTTTT. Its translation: CASSLLGQGRDEKLFF.

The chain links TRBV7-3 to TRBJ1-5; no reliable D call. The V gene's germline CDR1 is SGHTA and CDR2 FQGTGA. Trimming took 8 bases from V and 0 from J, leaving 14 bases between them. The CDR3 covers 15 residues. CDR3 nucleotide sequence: TGTGCCAGCGCGCTGTGGGAGGATAGCAATCAGCCCCAGCATTTT. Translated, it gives CASALWEDSNQPQHF. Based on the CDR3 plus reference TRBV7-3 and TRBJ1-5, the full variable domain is GAGVSQTPSNKVTEKGKYVELRCDPISGHTALYWYRQSLGQGPEFLIYFQGTGAADDSGLPNDRFFAVRPEGSVSTLKIQRTERGDSAVYLCASALWEDSNQPQHFGDGTRLSIL.

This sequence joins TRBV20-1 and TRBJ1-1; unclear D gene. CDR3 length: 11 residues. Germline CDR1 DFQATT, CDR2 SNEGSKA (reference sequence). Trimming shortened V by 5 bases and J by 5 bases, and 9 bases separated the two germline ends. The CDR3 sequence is CSAPRRTEAFF. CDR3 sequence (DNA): TGCAGTGCTCCCAGGCGAACTGAAGCTTTCTTT.

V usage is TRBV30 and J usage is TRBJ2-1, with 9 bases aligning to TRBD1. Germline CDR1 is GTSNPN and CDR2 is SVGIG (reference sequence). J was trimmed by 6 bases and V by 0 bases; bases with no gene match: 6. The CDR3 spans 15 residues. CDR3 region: CAWSVRQGVGNEQFF. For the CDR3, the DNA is TGTGCCTGGAGTGTACGACAGGGGGTCGGCAATGAGCAGTTCTTC.